This TCR beta chain is from a study of T cell repertoires in cytomegalovirus infection. Study-level information: CMV epitopes used comprised recently identified HLA-C-restricted ones and well-studied HLA-B-restricted ones. The study, taken as a whole, reports: Within the response measured ex vivo, HLA-C-restricted CMV-specific TCR beta clonotypes were dominant. Carriers of CMV plus the relevant HLA were identified by cumulative public TCR beta family frequency.

Trimming removed 7 bases at V and 5 bases at J, with 21 bases between. The CDR3 is made up of 17 amino acids. CDR1 and CDR2 (germline): MNHEY, SMNVEV (reference sequence). One entry per CDR3 protein, called by TCRdb with MiXCR from the reads. The data show approximately 1,000,000 distinct CDR3 sequences, about a third seen once. As to this clonotype: Its target is unknown.

The chain recombines TRBV27 with TRBJ1-6, with unresolved D. The sample was cultured CD8+ T cells from PBMCs, taken from culture after CMV antigen stimulation. The TCR originated in a human donor in good health (CMV status not recorded). Some clones in this sample may be carry-over from other donors' samples. DNA of the CDR3: TGTGCCAGCAATACTTTATTACTACAAGAAGATAATTCACCCCTCCACTTT. Encoded protein: CASNTLLLQEDNSPLHF.